Here is one TCR beta chain with its context. These data come from a study of T cell changes during pregnancy in multiple sclerosis. The repertoire was sequenced with immunoSEQ multiplex PCR; TCRdb's copy has only in-frame clones and lacks some. The table records 45,000 to 75,000 clones, roughly 92% of them present only once. With 5 bases removed from V and 6 bases from J, the gap between germline ends came to 13 bases. Germline-derived CDR1 and CDR2 are MGHDK and SYGVNS. The CDR3 has 14 residues. The sample consisted of peripheral blood, taken in the first trimester of pregnancy. This chain joins TRBV25-1 and TRBJ1-4; possible D gene TRBD1, 6 bases. The sequence was collected from a female donor with multiple sclerosis, enrolled in a pregnancy study. CDR3: CASSIWGPDEKLFF. The CDR3 DNA sequence: TGTGCCAGCAGTATTTGGGGGCCGGATGAAAAACTGTTTTTT.